This T cell receptor beta chain derives from a study of blood T cells in healthy people across ages. With a J-beta primer mix and a sample-barcoded 5' primer, a second PCR ran roughly 6 to 11 cycles. Each cDNA molecule received a tag from a template-switch adaptor that had 12 random nucleotides. TCRdb passed the 5' RACE reads through MiXCR, listing each CDR3 protein once. This sample has 700,000 to 950,000 distinct CDR3 sequences, with roughly 47% found just once. The germline V gene encodes CDR1 SGHTA and CDR2 FQGNSA. Trimming took 1 base from V and 7 from J, leaving 11 bases between them. The CDR3 contains 15 residues.

The specimen sequenced was blood. V usage is TRBV7-2 and J usage is TRBJ1-6; D gene uncertain. The source is a woman aged 55-69 years in good health. The CDR3 reads CASSLVEQVNSPLHF. The DNA for the CDR3 is TGTGCCAGCAGCTTAGTTGAGCAGGTCAATTCACCCCTCCACTTT.